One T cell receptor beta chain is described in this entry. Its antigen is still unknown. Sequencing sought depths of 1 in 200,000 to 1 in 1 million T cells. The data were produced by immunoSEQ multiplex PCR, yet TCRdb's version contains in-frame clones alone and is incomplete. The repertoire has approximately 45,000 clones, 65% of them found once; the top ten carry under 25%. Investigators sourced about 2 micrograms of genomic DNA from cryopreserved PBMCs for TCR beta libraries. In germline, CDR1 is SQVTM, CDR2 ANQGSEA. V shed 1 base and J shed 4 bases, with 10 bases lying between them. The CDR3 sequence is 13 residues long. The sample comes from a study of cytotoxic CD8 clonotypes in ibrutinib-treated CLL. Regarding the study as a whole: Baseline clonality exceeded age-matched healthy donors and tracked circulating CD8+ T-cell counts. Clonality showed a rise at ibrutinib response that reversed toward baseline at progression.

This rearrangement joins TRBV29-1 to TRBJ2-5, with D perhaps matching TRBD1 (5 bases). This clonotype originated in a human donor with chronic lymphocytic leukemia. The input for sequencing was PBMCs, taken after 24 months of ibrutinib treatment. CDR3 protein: CSVEAQGGETQYF. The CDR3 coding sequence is TGCAGCGTTGAAGCCCAGGGTGGAGAGACCCAGTACTTC.